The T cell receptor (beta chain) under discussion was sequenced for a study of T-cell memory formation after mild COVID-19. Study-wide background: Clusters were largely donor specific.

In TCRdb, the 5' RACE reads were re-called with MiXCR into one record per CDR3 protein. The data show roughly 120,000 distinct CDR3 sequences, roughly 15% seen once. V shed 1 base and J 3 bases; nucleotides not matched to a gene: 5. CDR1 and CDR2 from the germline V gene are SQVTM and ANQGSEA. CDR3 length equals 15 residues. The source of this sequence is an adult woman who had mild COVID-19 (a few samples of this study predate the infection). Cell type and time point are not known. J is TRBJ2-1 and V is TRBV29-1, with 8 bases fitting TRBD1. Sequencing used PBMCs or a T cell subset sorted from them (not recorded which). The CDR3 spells CSVEAPGQGYNEQFF. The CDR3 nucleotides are TGCAGCGTTGAAGCCCCAGGACAGGGCTACAATGAGCAGTTCTTC.